A selection of T cell receptor beta chains follows, all from one sample in a study of blood T cell repertoires in COVID-19. Repertoires were generated with immunoSEQ multiplex PCR, while TCRdb's copy carries only in-frame clones and drops some. Seen here are roughly 250,000 clones, 85% to 90% observed once, and the top ten hold approximately 0.84%. Sample: peripheral blood. All receptors derive from a man aged 30-40 years with acute or convalescent COVID-19. Both conserved end residues are part of each CDR3. Clone size is given for some rows only: seen once, a few or many times, or a class if the clone is expanded.

v_gene	j_gene	abundance	len	CDR3aa
TRBV24-1	TRBJ2-6	.	18	CATSDLKGGATGANVLTF
TRBV9	TRBJ2-1	.	16	CASSVSGGISYNEQFF
TRBV19	TRBJ2-1	.	15	CASSSWTSGSNEQFF
TRBV3-1/TRBV3-2	TRBJ1-3	.	16	CASSQADRFTGNTIYF
TRBV7-9	TRBJ2-7	.	16	CASSHRRGRSGDEQYF
TRBV9	TRBJ1-1	.	14	CASSETGGYTEAFF
TRBV3-1/TRBV3-2	TRBJ2-2	.	17	CASSQDGALGNTGELFF
TRBV4-2	TRBJ2-7	.	17	CASSQQNTRQGAYEQYF
TRBV18	TRBJ2-3	.	16	CASSPTLSGATDTQYF
TRBV29-1	TRBJ2-1	.	13	CSAGRGRVDEQFF
TRBV10-1	TRBJ2-5	.	13	CASSRTSGETQYF
TRBV5-1	TRBJ2-5	.	19	CASSLDLAGQGWFQETQYF
TRBV5-1	TRBJ1-1	.	13	CASRGRLNTEAFF
TRBV28	TRBJ1-2	.	11	CASRQFYGYTF
TRBV12-5	TRBJ1-1	.	16	CASGLFAGRLNTEAFF
TRBV11-2	TRBJ2-3	.	18	CASSSRKGLAESGATQYF
TRBV6-1	TRBJ1-5	.	14	CASSEQGPHQPQHF
TRBV6-5	TRBJ1-1	.	12	CASSNYGGEAFF
TRBV13	TRBJ2-3	few	14	CASSPPGREDTQYF
TRBV28	TRBJ2-7	.	13	CASSGDRRHEQYF
TRBV29-1	TRBJ1-1	once	15	CSVEARGVGGSEAFF
TRBV15	TRBJ2-1	.	16	CATSRDHLSSYNEQFF
TRBV28	TRBJ1-1	.	14	CASSFRASHTEAFF
TRBV11-3	TRBJ2-1	.	13	CASSLWSDNEQFF
TRBV18	TRBJ2-7	.	15	CASSPKRGDSYEQYF
TRBV27	TRBJ2-7	.	19	CASSLSIGRVSPSSYEQYF
TRBV10-3	TRBJ2-1	.	16	CAISESASGGDNEQFF
TRBV4-1	TRBJ2-7	once	15	CASSRLSGATYEQYF
TRBV6-5	TRBJ2-5	.	15	CASSSATGGQETQYF
TRBV6-1	TRBJ1-5	.	14	CASSEGGRDQPQHF
TRBV28	TRBJ1-1	.	14	CASSETGTMFEAFF
TRBV27	TRBJ1-3	.	14	CASAAQGFGNTIYF
TRBV28	TRBJ1-2	.	12	CASRDTGVGYTF
TRBV7-9	TRBJ1-5	.	14	CASSSGQGNQPQHF
TRBV6-6	TRBJ2-1	.	12	CASSSKMNEQFF
TRBV27	TRBJ2-1	.	12	CASSLGGLEQFF
TRBV20-1	TRBJ1-2	.	12	CSASSTAREHTF
TRBV28	TRBJ1-5	.	17	CASGFGLGQGVDQPQHF
TRBV19	TRBJ1-2	.	15	CASRDRKGVNYGYTF
TRBV24-1	TRBJ2-5	once	15	CATSDGGPRWETQYF
TRBV7-7	TRBJ2-5	.	14	CASSAFTSGETQYF